This T cell receptor (beta chain) was obtained from a study of blood T cell repertoires in COVID-19 (dated by TCRdb to the early 2020s). Background for the entire study: Collaborator samples came from the United States, Italy and Spain and covered acute and convalescent phases of COVID-19. The repertoires were released in a freely available public database intended as a resource for research on the immune response to SARS-CoV-2. Where available, HLA class I and class II types were taken from metadata supplied by the sample provider and were not determined by assay-based typing. The material from the prospective study consisted of cDNA or gDNA derived from T cells, B-cell-depleted T cells, or PBMCs. A de-identified subject ID, COVID-19 status, age in years and sex were almost always included in the sample metadata. The samples were drawn from the first 160 participants of the ongoing ImmuneRACE study and from under 1,500 subjects provided by 6 global collaborators. Deeply sampled blood TCRbeta repertoires from subjects exposed to, actively infected with, or recovered from COVID-19 were included in the dataset. Broad study findings and their caveats: Clinical and demographic metadata were provided uncurated, with the amount varying by source and participant.

For this chain, trimming is 2 bases at the V end and 5 bases at the J end, and the number of junction bases without a gene match is 9. From the cysteine up to the phenylalanine, the CDR3 has a length of 16 residues. Only the CDR3 DNA stays, 48 bases, in frame from base 1. Reading the germline V gene gives CDR1 MNHNS and CDR2 SASEGT. Collaborating institutions collected whole blood in K2EDTA tubes following their own protocols. For TCRbeta analysis, collaborators shipped samples in one of three forms: frozen whole blood, isolated PBMCs, or DNA extracted from either of those sample types. Remarks on this clone: Its antigen target is currently unknown. The sample holds no much larger clone one base away, and base qualities are not on file.

TCRbeta CDR3 regions were amplified from genomic DNA using the immunoSEQ Assay, a bias-controlled multiplex PCR. In the original analysis: The number of nucleated cells in each sample was estimated from the amplification of reference gene primers within the assay. To quantify the absolute abundance of each unique TCRbeta CDR3 rearrangement, sequence reads were collapsed and filtered. For each sample, productive Simpson clonality was calculated as the square root of Simpson's diversity index over productive rearrangements. TCRdb carries this immuneACCESS record with in-frame sequences only. Its versions omit some clonotypes, under half of them owing to an unresolved V gene in the studies checked, with the rest unexplained. V, J and clone size are those of that table, while D and trimming were read from the DNA. This sample has under 150,000 clones in its table, and over 65% of those were observed once. The ten largest account for 2% to 2.5% of the sample.

The source is a man aged 25-45 years with acute or convalescent COVID-19. The rearranged chain carries TRBV6-1 and TRBJ1-1, and 9 junctional nucleotides match TRBD1. The source material was peripheral blood. CDR3 loop: CASSEFPTGGGTEAFF. The DNA is as follows: TGTGCCAGCAGTGAATTCCCGACAGGGGGGGGGACTGAAGCTTTCTTT.